What follows is one T cell receptor beta chain and its context. The repertoire was sequenced with immunoSEQ multiplex PCR; TCRdb's copy has only in-frame clones and lacks some. The top ten clones hold 1% to 1.3% of a sample with just over 2,000,000 clones, just under 95% of them seen once. These data belong to a study of shared clonotypes between healthy human individuals. The naive CD8 population came from CD45RO-negative cells selected for CCR7, without terminally differentiated effector memory CD45RA+ cells. The CDR3 has 16 amino acids. V shed 5 bases and J shed 4 bases, with 20 bases lying between them. CDR1 and CDR2 (germline): ENHRY, SYGVKD.

Sequencing was done on a sample of naive CD8+ T cells sorted from blood. The rearrangement links TRBV10-3 to TRBJ2-5; D unresolved. The source is a man between 18 and 35 years old in good health. The DNA of the CDR3 is TGTGCCATCAGTTCGGAGAATGCCCACGGTGGAGAGACCCAGTACTTC. Translating it yields CAISSENAHGGETQYF.